This record concerns one T cell receptor beta chain sequence. These data come from a study of cytomegalovirus exposure and HLA in healthy donors. PCR was performed using 60 Vbeta and 13 Jbeta primers. Using immunoSEQ multiplex PCR, the repertoire was profiled, and TCRdb retains in-frame clones only, with some absent. This table has about 140,000 clones, roughly 86% appearing once. The CDR3 sequence is 14 residues long. The germline V and J ends were trimmed by 0 bases and 7 bases, with 14 bases remaining between them. Germline V gene sequence: CDR1 SGHRS, CDR2 YFSETQ. What was sequenced was PBMCs. The receptor was isolated from a man between 18 and 29 years old in good health and CMV-seropositive. The chain employs TRBV5-1 and TRBJ2-7; D perhaps matches TRBD2 (6 bases). The CDR3 DNA reads TGCGCCAGCAGCTTGGGGGACTCGGGGCGGGAGCAGTACTTC. Translated: CASSLGDSGREQYF.